This record looks at one T cell receptor beta chain sequence and its context. Profiled with immunoSEQ multiplex PCR; TCRdb holds only in-frame clones, not every one. The table lists about 330,000 clones, less than 90% of them singletons. The germline gives CDR1 SGHRS, CDR2 YFSETQ. V dropped 2 bases and J dropped 0; count of bases not matched to a gene: 2. This CDR3 contains 16 residues. This sample stems from a study of blood T cell repertoires in COVID-19. Whole-study context: T cells, B-cell-depleted T cells, or PBMCs supplied cDNA or gDNA.

Sequenced sample: PBMCs or T cells enriched from blood (not recorded which). The TCR sequence derives from a woman in her thirties who had recovered from COVID-19. V usage is TRBV5-1 and J usage is TRBJ2-2; the match to TRBD1 covers 9 bases. CDR3 region: CASSFGQGSNTGELFF. The CDR3 nucleotides read TGCGCCAGCAGCTTCGGACAGGGGTCGAACACCGGGGAGCTGTTTTTT.